This T cell receptor beta chain was sequenced in a study of T cell responses to AZD1222 COVID-19 vaccine (dated by TCRdb to the early 2020s). Turning to the overall study: TCR sequencing covered some 250 trial participants: 200 to 210 given two doses of AZD1222 and 26 given two doses of MenACWY control vaccine. Trial participants were enrolled by age into 18-55, 56-69 and 70-plus year subgroups, with roughly 160, 29 and 62 TCR-sequenced participants respectively.

The CDR3 regions of human TCRbeta chains were subjected to immunosequencing. The authors' pipeline ran thus. Repertoire TCRs were matched against a reference library of SARS-CoV-2-specific TCRs generated with the MIRA antigen-specificity platform. Breadth was defined as the fraction of unique TCRs that were SARS-CoV-2-associated. Depth was defined as the fraction of total T cells that were SARS-CoV-2-associated. Each spike-specific TCR was assigned to its reactive spike region and to a CD4 or CD8 class using the MIRA data. Log10-transformed breadth and depth values were compared by one-way ANOVA with Sidak's multiple comparisons tests. TCRdb stores this immuneACCESS table with in-frame sequences only. Part of the clones is absent; in the studies checked, under half of the shortfall reflects unresolved V genes, and no reason is known for the rest. That table gives V, J and clone size, and the DNA gave D and trimming. The sample table records roughly 110,000 clones; around 91% of these occur just once. Roughly 8% of the sample belongs to the ten largest clones.

Comment on this clone: The antigen it binds to is not known. Base qualities are not at hand, and no much larger clone is one base apart.

At the junction V is shortened by 7 bases and J by 1 base; bases outside the gene matches: 5. CDR1 and CDR2, per the germline V gene, are KGHDR and SFDVKD. The CDR3 runs 16 amino acids, cysteine and phenylalanine included. This entry keeps only the CDR3 DNA: 48 bases, framed from base 1. This specimen's time point label, per the study, means: about 28 days (+/-7) after the second vaccine dose. AZD1222 recipients given second doses at about 4 weeks or at about 12 weeks were pooled, since spike-specific TCR depth and breadth were not found to differ between the two schedules. Vaccinee samples came from UK trials COV001 and COV002, including a single-blind randomized controlled phase 2/3 trial of AZD1222 (ChAdOx1 nCoV-19) in healthy adults. Trial participant PBMC samples were collected at day 0 and day 28 after the second dose for TCRbeta chain sequencing. The study at large found these results: Only six AZD1222 recipients were SARS-CoV-2 seropositive at baseline, limiting conclusions about previously exposed vaccinees. In the small 56-69-year group, the increase in depth fell short of significance, most likely because of low power. Because no day 14 peak-response samples were available, the repertoires could be characterized only after the peak T cell response. Epitopes outside the regions mutated in the B.1.351 and B.1.1.7 variants were reportedly recognized by nearly half of the unique spike-specific TCRs. Participants were mostly white British and included more females than males, and it was suggested by the authors that clonal diversity may have been underestimated. CD4 TCRs associated with the vaccine covered the entire spike protein, and the dominant responses were in regions 160-218 and 743-854. A significant rise in spike-specific TCR breadth and depth was observed after two AZD1222 doses relative to day 0 and relative to MenACWY recipients.

This sequence originates from an adult who received the AZD1222 COVID-19 vaccine. The sample in question was peripheral blood, obtained 28 days after the second AZD1222 dose. Here the chain combines TRBV24-1 and TRBJ2-2; TRBD2 lines up with 10 middle nucleotides. The CDR3 protein: CATRASGGRNTGELFF. The nucleotides are TGTGCCACCAGGGCTAGCGGGGGCCGGAACACCGGGGAGCTGTTTTTT.